This T cell receptor beta chain is from a study of a mutant IDH1 vaccine in newly diagnosed glioma. Study summary: Therapy received beforehand was radiotherapy, temozolomide, or both, with most patients given both.

TCRdb's table, derived via immunoSEQ multiplex PCR, lists solely in-frame clones and lacks some. The sample records about 40,000 clones, approximately 91% being singletons. A remark on this clone: The antigen remains undetermined.

Germline CDR1 reads MNHEY; CDR2 reads SVGAGI. The V end lost 0 bases, the J end lost 7 bases, and 15 bases lay between the germline ends. The CDR3 is 15 amino acids. Time point in this sample: week 5, during vaccination. Each vaccine dose was 300 ug of mutant IDH1 20-mer peptide, with topical imiquimod. The sequence derives from a man aged 50 to 59 with glioma. The chain uses TRBV6-5 and TRBJ1-2; D might be TRBD1 (6 bases). The input for sequencing was PBMCs, taken from a glioma patient whose treatment included an IDH1 peptide vaccine. CDR3 residues: CASSYSTSGGGGYTF. CDR3 nucleotides: TGTGCCAGCAGTTACTCGACATCCGGGGGCGGTGGCTACACCTTC.